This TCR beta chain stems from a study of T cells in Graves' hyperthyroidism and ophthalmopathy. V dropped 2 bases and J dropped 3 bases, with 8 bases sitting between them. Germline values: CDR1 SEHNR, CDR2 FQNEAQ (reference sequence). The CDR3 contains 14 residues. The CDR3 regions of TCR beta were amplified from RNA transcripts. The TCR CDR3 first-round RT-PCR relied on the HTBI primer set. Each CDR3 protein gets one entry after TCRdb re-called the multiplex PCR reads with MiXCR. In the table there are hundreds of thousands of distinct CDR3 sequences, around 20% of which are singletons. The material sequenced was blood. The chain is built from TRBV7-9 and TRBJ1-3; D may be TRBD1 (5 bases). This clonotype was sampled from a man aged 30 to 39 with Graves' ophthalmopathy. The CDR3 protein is CASSLSGDGNTIYF. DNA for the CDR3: TGTGCCAGCAGCTTATCGGGGGATGGAAACACCATATATTTT.